The source of this TCR beta chain is a study of OX40 agonist ivuxolimab in advanced cancers. The table came from immunoSEQ multiplex PCR; TCRdb's copy has only in-frame clones and leaves some out. The table records 15,000 to 20,000 clones, over 75% of them present only once. The germline CDR1 and CDR2 sequences are MNHNS and SASEGT. This CDR3 is 15 amino acids long. V dropped 5 bases and J dropped 6; count of bases not matched to a gene: 11. The genes are TRBV6-1 and TRBJ2-7, with 9 bases matching TRBD1. Source: CD4+ or CD8+ T cells sorted from blood, taken in a trial of the OX40 agonist ivuxolimab. The sequence came from an adult with an advanced solid tumor such as melanoma, head and neck, liver or kidney cancer. CDR3 sequence: CASSKQGASNVEQYF. The CDR3 DNA reads TGTGCCAGCAGTAAACAGGGGGCTTCCAACGTCGAGCAGTACTTC.